This T cell receptor beta chain was found in a study of blood T cell repertoires in COVID-19. In the study overall: The study drew acute and convalescent COVID-19 samples from the United States, Italy and Spain.

Authors' methods: Estimation of nucleated cell counts was performed using reference gene primer amplification. Some clones are missing from TCRdb's copy, which holds only in-frame ones; the method was immunoSEQ multiplex PCR. V, J and clone size reflect that table, while D and trimming were determined from the DNA. Of about 180,000 clones in the sample, around 83% were seen once. Germline values: CDR1 SGHNT, CDR2 YYREEE (reference sequence). The CDR3 sequence is 13 residues long. V lost 2 bases to trimming and J lost 4 bases, with 9 bases between them. Categorization into cohorts depended on clinical history that participants reported.

The J gene is TRBJ1-1, the V gene TRBV5-4; D is possibly TRBD1 (6 bases). The sequenced sample was PBMCs or T cells enriched from blood (not recorded which). This clonotype was obtained from a man in his forties or fifties who had recovered from COVID-19. CDR3 in DNA: TGTGCCAGCAGCTTTACAGGGCTCACTGAAGCTTTCTTT. Amino acid sequence: CASSFTGLTEAFF.